These 31 T cell receptor beta chains were sequenced from one sample in a study of CD8 T cells in Susac syndrome. Roughly 0.45 to 1 ug RNA was reverse transcribed with random hexamers. TCRdb reprocessed the immunoSEQ multiplex PCR reads via MiXCR and lists one record per CDR3 protein. Among 80,000 or so distinct CDR3 sequences, 90% to 95% were seen once, and the ten largest hold about 0.54%. Sequenced: CD4+ T cells from PBMCs. These receptor sequences come from a human donor with Susac syndrome.

This chain uses TRBV5-1 with TRBJ2-7, with a possible D match to TRBD2 (6 bases). The germline V gene encodes CDR1 SGHRS and CDR2 YFSETQ. The CDR3 is 14 amino acids. Trimming stripped 7 bases from V and 7 bases from J, with 21 bases between. The CDR3 reads CASSSGTTGGEQYF. CDR3 in DNA: TGCGCCAGCTCCTCCGGGACCACCGGGGGAGAGCAGTACTTC. The whole variable domain, remainder taken from reference TRBV5-1 and TRBJ2-7, is KAGVTQTPRYLIKTRGQQVTLSCSPISGHRSVSWYQQTPGQGLQFLFEYFSETQRNKGNFPGRFSGRQFSNSRSEMNVSTLELGDSALYLCASSSGTTGGEQYFGPGTRLTVT.

V usage is TRBV7-2 and J usage is TRBJ2-7, with D uncertain. This CDR3 is built from 12 residues. Trimming pared 5 bases from V and 6 bases from J, leaving 11 bases between. Germline V CDR1 and CDR2: SGHTA, FQGNSA. CDR3 nucleotides: TGTGCCAGCAGCCTCGCCGTGGGCGAGCAGTACTTC. This translates into CASSLAVGEQYF.

The chain has TRBV23-1 and TRBJ2-1; D might be TRBD1 (6 bases). TRBV23-1 belongs to the ORF category, with a function that is uncertain. The CDR3 is 14 residues long. V lost 6 bases, J lost 6 bases, and 15 bases lay in between. DNA for the CDR3: TGCGCCAGCAGCCACAGGGTTTTTTCCAATGAGCAGTTCTTC. Its translation: CASSHRVFSNEQFF.

This sequence joins TRBV7-3 and TRBJ2-1; tentative D call: TRBD1 (5 bases). V dropped 2 bases and J dropped 9 bases, with 11 bases sitting between them. Germline V gene sequence: CDR1 SGHTA, CDR2 FQGTGA. The CDR3 totals 13 residues. CDR3 protein: CASSLGAVGEQFF. The CDR3 nucleotides read TGTGCCAGCAGCTTAGGGGCTGTAGGTGAGCAGTTCTTC.

This clonotype appeared a single time. This chain links TRBV27 with TRBJ2-5, with unresolved D. This CDR3 has 14 residues. Germline V CDR1 and CDR2: MNHEY, SMNVEV (reference sequence). Trimming shortened V by 6 bases and J by 4 bases, and 15 bases separated the two germline ends. The CDR3 sequence: CASRGGHLGETQYF. CDR3 nucleotide sequence: TGTGCCAGCAGGGGCGGCCACCTGGGAGAGACCCAGTACTTC.

The chain uses TRBV2 and TRBJ2-3; weak D call: TRBD2 (5 bases). Between the trimmed V and J ends, which lost 8 bases and 0 bases, there was a span of 15 bases. The CDR3 is 15 residues long. Germline lookup yields CDR1 SNHLY and CDR2 FYNNEI. The CDR3 DNA follows: TGTGCCAGCGGGAAGCGGCAGTTTAGCACAGATACGCAGTATTTT. Its translation: CASGKRQFSTDTQYF. The whole variable domain, filled in from reference TRBV2 and TRBJ2-3, reads EPEVTQTPSHQVTQMGQEVILRCVPISNHLYFYWYRQILGQKVEFLVSFYNNEISEKSEIFDDQFSVERPDGSNFTLKIRSTKLEDSAMYFCASGKRQFSTDTQYFGPGTRLTVL.

This rearrangement joins TRBV7-9 to TRBJ2-2; 12 bases fit TRBD2. V lost 5 bases to trimming and J lost 6 bases; unmatched junction nucleotides: 7. The CDR3 totals 16 residues. Germline V gene lookup returns CDR1 SEHNR and CDR2 FQNEAQ (reference sequence). The CDR3 DNA reads as TGTGCCAGCAGCCTGACTAGCGGGAGAGGCGCCGGGGAGCTGTTTTTT. The encoded protein is CASSLTSGRGAGELFF.

The J gene is TRBJ2-7, the V gene TRBV6-5; D perhaps matches TRBD2 (6 bases). CDR1 is MNHEY, CDR2 SVGAGI, per germline. The CDR3 contains 15 residues. The V and J ends lost 4 bases and 2 bases respectively, with 15 bases between them. CDR3 nucleotides: TGTGCCAGCAGTTCCCCGGGGGAACCTACCTACGAGCAGTACTTC. Translated, it gives CASSSPGEPTYEQYF.

The chain is built from TRBV6-6 and TRBJ1-2, with D hard to call. CDR3 length: 13 residues. The germline V and J ends were trimmed by 6 bases and 2 bases, with 10 bases remaining between them. Germline V gene lookup returns CDR1 MNHNY and CDR2 SVGAGI (reference sequence). The CDR3 DNA sequence: TGTGCCAGCAGCCGAGTAGGGAACTATGGCTACACCTTC. Its protein product is CASSRVGNYGYTF.

The chain uses TRBV14 and TRBJ1-1; no clear D. Germline V gives CDR1 SGHDN, CDR2 FVKESK. This CDR3 region has 13 residues. Trimming shortened V by 2 bases and J by 1 base, and 5 bases separated the two germline ends. CDR3 nucleotides: TGTGCCAGCAGCCAATATGCGAACACTGAAGCTTTCTTT. It translates to CASSQYANTEAFF.

The J gene is TRBJ2-5, the V gene TRBV28, with 13 bases aligning to TRBD2. CDR3 length equals 14 residues. After removal of 6 bases from V and 4 bases from J, the junction contained 2 bases not matched to a gene. Germline V gene sequence: CDR1 MDHEN, CDR2 SYDVKM. The CDR3 protein is CASRLAGGRETQYF. CDR3 in DNA: TGTGCCAGCAGACTAGCGGGAGGGCGAGAGACCCAGTACTTC.

This chain uses TRBV27 with TRBJ2-1; unclear D gene. Between the trimmed V and J ends, which lost 2 bases and 4 bases, there was a span of 15 bases. Germline V lookup: CDR1 MNHEY, CDR2 SMNVEV (reference sequence). The CDR3 contains 16 residues. CDR3 nucleotides: TGTGCCAGCAGTTTAAGCCGTGGTGGGTTTTACAATGAGCAGTTCTTC. It translates to CASSLSRGGFYNEQFF.

The rearrangement links TRBV14 to TRBJ2-3; D is undetermined. V lost 0 bases, J lost 4 bases, and 8 bases lay in between. The CDR3 loop spans 14 amino acids. Germline V gene lookup returns CDR1 SGHDN and CDR2 FVKESK. DNA for the CDR3: TGTGCCAGCAGCCAAGAACTACCCCCAGATACGCAGTATTTT. Amino acid sequence: CASSQELPPDTQYF.

This sequence joins TRBV12-3 or TRBV12-4 and TRBJ2-5; 8 positions agree with TRBD1. V was clipped by 6 bases and J by 9 bases; unmatched bases: 6. This CDR3 is 12 amino acids long. The CDR3 DNA reads TGTGCCAGCAGCCAGGGGGCCCAGGCCCAGTACTTC. Its translation is CASSQGAQAQYF.

This sequence joins TRBV7-2 and TRBJ2-1; 15 nucleotides match TRBD2. Germline values: CDR1 SGHTA, CDR2 FQGNSA. The CDR3 is 19 residues long. V trimming: 5 bases; J trimming: 1 base; junction bases outside the gene matches: 9. The CDR3, as DNA: TGTGCCAGCAGCCGTCCGGGACTAGCGGGAGGCAATTCCTACAATGAGCAGTTCTTC. It specifies CASSRPGLAGGNSYNEQFF.

This chain joins TRBV9 and TRBJ1-5; possibly TRBD1 for D (5 bases). V dropped 0 bases and J dropped 4 bases, with 8 bases sitting between them. CDR3 size: 14 residues. Germline CDR1 reads SGDLS; CDR2 reads YYNGEE. CDR3 in amino acids: CASSVEAGNQPQHF. CDR3 DNA sequence: TGTGCCAGCAGCGTAGAGGCAGGGAATCAGCCCCAGCATTTT.

The gene calls are TRBV14 and TRBJ1-1; D is undetermined. Trimming took 3 bases from V and 1 from J, leaving 9 bases between them. The CDR3 has 14 amino acids. Germline assignment: CDR1 SGHDN and CDR2 FVKESK. The CDR3 DNA sequence: TGTGCCAGCAGCCATACAGTGGGGAACACTGAAGCTTTCTTT. Translation: CASSHTVGNTEAFF.

The sample holds a few counts of this clonotype. The V gene is TRBV24-1, the J gene TRBJ2-7; 7 nucleotides line up with TRBD1. In germline, CDR1 is KGHDR, CDR2 SFDVKD. The CDR3 runs 16 residues. V trimming: 2 bases; J trimming: 2 bases; junction bases outside the gene matches: 8. CDR3 nucleotide sequence: TGTGCCACCAGTGATTCCGGGACAGCTTTGACCTACGAGCAGTACTTC. Translating it yields CATSDSGTALTYEQYF.

The chain combines TRBV21-1 with TRBJ2-7; TRBD1 is taken as the D call from the table, unchecked against the DNA. TRBV21-1 is a recognized pseudogene. This CDR3 spans 17 amino acids. As DNA, the CDR3 is TGTGCCAGCAGCGAAGCTACGGGACAGACCTACGAAGACGAGCAGTACTTC. This gives the protein CASSEATGQTYEDEQYF.

In the case of this clonotype: One end of the junction does not line up with germline, which may come from a read error. The V and J genes are TRBV19 and TRBJ1-5; 8 bases fit TRBD1. The length of the CDR3 is 13 residues. Per germline, CDR1 LNHDA and CDR2 SQIVND (reference sequence). This CDR3 reads CATSDRAIVAQLF. In nucleotides, the CDR3 is TGTGCCACCTCGGACAGGGCCATCGTAGCCCAGCTTTTT.

The chain joins TRBV18 to TRBJ1-6, with a possible D match to TRBD1 (6 bases). The ends were cut back, 6 bases at V and 10 bases at J, with 13 bases in the middle. This CDR3 is 13 amino acids long. Per the germline V gene, CDR1 is KGHSH and CDR2 is LQKENI. The CDR3 DNA reads TGTGCCAGCTCGCGGAACAGGGAGTCACCCCTCCACTTT. It is translated as CASSRNRESPLHF.

The genes are TRBV5-4 and TRBJ2-5; no clear D. The germline V and J ends were trimmed by 3 bases and 6 bases, with 15 bases remaining between them. Germline V gene sequence: CDR1 SGHNT, CDR2 YYREEE (reference sequence). CDR3 length: 14 amino acids. The CDR3 bases are TGTGCCAGCAGCTCCGGCCACGATCAACAGACCCAGTACTTC. This codes for CASSSGHDQQTQYF.

The rearrangement uses TRBV9 and TRBJ1-1, with 9 positions matching TRBD1. The CDR3 loop spans 14 amino acids. Germline-derived CDR1 and CDR2 are SGDLS and YYNGEE. Unmatched junction bases numbered 8, after V lost 3 bases and J lost 8 bases. In nucleotides, the CDR3 is TGTGCCAGCAGCGATGGGACAGGGAGAGCCGAAGCTTTCTTT. Translated: CASSDGTGRAEAFF.

The V call is TRBV19, the J call TRBJ2-7, with 9 bases identical to TRBD1. V lost 8 bases to trimming and J lost 5 bases; unmatched junction nucleotides: 10. The germline V gene encodes CDR1 LNHDA and CDR2 SQIVND (reference sequence). There are 14 residues in the CDR3. The CDR3 DNA is TGTGCCAGTTCACACGGTACAGGGGGCGACGAGCAGTACTTC. Translation: CASSHGTGGDEQYF.

The rearrangement uses TRBV5-4 and TRBJ1-3; TRBD1 might be the D (6 bases). V lost 4 bases to trimming and J lost 2 bases, with 10 bases between them. There are 14 residues in the CDR3. From germline, CDR1 is SGHNT and CDR2 YYREEE (reference sequence). The CDR3 reads CASSKQGAGNTIYF. As DNA, the CDR3 is TGTGCCAGCAGCAAACAGGGAGCTGGAAACACCATATATTTT.

This clonotype turned up a few times. The chain has TRBV7-2 and TRBJ2-1; D is unresolved. Germline-derived CDR1 and CDR2 are SGHTA and FQGNSA. Trimming removed 1 base from V and 1 base from J, with 8 bases in between. This CDR3 is 15 amino acids long. The CDR3 DNA reads TGTGCCAGCAGCTTAGAGCGATCATCCTACAATGAGCAGTTCTTC. Its protein is CASSLERSSYNEQFF.

This chain joins TRBV27 and TRBJ2-7; 10 nucleotides line up with TRBD2. This CDR3 is built from 13 residues. J lost 4 bases, V lost 10 bases, and 7 bases had no gene match. Germline CDR1 and CDR2: MNHEY and SMNVEV (reference sequence). CDR3 in amino acids: CATAPGLAYEQYF. CDR3 bases: TGTGCCACCGCACCGGGACTAGCGTACGAGCAGTACTTC.

This chain links TRBV12-5 with TRBJ1-5; no reliable D call. Germline CDR1 is LGHNT and CDR2 is FRNRAP. CDR3 length: 13 amino acids. Trimming cost V 1 base and J 4 bases, with 5 bases left between them. CDR3 sequence reads: CASGLDENQPQHF. CDR3 coding DNA: TGTGCTAGTGGTTTGGATGAGAATCAGCCCCAGCATTTT.

J is TRBJ2-1 and V is TRBV9, with TRBD2 matching over 10 bases. The J segment lost 5 bases and the V segment lost 0 bases, leaving 2 bases of the junction unmatched. The CDR3 length is 15 residues. Germline V gives CDR1 SGDLS, CDR2 YYNGEE. The CDR3 sequence: CASSVGAGGNNEQFF. CDR3 DNA sequence: TGTGCCAGCAGCGTAGGAGCGGGGGGGAACAATGAGCAGTTCTTC. Drawing the rest from reference TRBV9 and TRBJ2-1, the complete variable domain is DSGVTQTPKHLITATGQRVTLRCSPRSGDLSVYWYQQSLDQGLQFLIQYYNGEERAKGNILERFSAQQFPDLHSELNLSSLELGDSALYFCASSVGAGGNNEQFFGPGTRLTVL.

This clonotype was detected once. The rearrangement links TRBV7-2 to TRBJ2-7; 7 positions match TRBD2. This CDR3 comprises 12 residues. J lost 7 bases, V lost 4 bases, and 4 bases had no gene match. Germline loops: CDR1 SGHTA, CDR2 FQGNSA. The CDR3 sequence is CASSWISGEQYF. The CDR3 DNA is TGTGCCAGCAGCTGGATTAGCGGGGAGCAGTACTTC. The full variable domain, in which reference TRBV7-2 and TRBJ2-7 provide the parts outside the CDR3, is GAGVSQSPSNKVTEKGKDVELRCDPISGHTALYWYRQSLGQGLEFLIYFQGNSAPDKSGLPSDRFSAERTGGSVSTLTIQRTQQEDSAVYLCASSWISGEQYFGPGTRLTVT.

The V gene is TRBV3-1, the J gene TRBJ1-5; D may be TRBD1 (5 bases). The CDR3 loop spans 16 amino acids. Trimming took off 4 bases at V and 5 bases at J, with 18 bases between the two ends. Germline-derived CDR1 and CDR2 are LGHDT and YNNKEL (reference sequence). The CDR3 protein is CASSPGPARMDQPQHF. The CDR3 nucleotides read TGTGCCAGCAGCCCGGGACCGGCCCGAATGGATCAGCCCCAGCATTTT.